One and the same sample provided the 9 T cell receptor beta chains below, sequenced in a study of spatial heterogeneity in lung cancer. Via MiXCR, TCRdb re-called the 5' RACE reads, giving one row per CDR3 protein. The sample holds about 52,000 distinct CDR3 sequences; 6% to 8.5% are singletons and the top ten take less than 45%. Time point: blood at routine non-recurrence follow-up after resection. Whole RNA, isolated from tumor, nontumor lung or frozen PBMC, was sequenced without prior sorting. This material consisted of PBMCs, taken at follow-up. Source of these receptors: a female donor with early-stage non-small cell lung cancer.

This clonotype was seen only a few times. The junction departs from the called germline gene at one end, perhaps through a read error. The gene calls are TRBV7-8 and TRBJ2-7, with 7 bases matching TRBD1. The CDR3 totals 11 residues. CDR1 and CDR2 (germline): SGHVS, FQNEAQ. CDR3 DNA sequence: TGTGCCAGCAGCTTAGGGGGACAGCCTTCTTTC. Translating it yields CASSLGGQPSF.

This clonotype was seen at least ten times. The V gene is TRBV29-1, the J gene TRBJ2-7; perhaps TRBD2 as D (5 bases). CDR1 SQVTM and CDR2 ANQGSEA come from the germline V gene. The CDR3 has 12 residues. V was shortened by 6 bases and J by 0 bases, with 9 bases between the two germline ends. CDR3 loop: CSVVRGSYEQYF. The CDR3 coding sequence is TGCAGCGTCGTTCGGGGCTCCTACGAGCAGTACTTC.

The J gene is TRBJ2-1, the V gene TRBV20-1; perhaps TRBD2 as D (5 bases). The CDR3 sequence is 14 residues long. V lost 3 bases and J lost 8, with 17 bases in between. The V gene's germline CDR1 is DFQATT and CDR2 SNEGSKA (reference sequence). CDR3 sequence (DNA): TGCAGTGCTAGGGACTCCGGAATGGCATATGAGCAGTTCTTC. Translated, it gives CSARDSGMAYEQFF.

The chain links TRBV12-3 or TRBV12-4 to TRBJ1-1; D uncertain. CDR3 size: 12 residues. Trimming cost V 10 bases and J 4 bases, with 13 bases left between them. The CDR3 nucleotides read TGTGCCACCCGATCCCGAGTCACTGAAGCTTTCTTT. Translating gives CATRSRVTEAFF.

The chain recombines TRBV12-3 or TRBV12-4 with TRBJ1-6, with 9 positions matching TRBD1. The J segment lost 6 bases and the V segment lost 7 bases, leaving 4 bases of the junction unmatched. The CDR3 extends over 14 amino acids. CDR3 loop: CASTHRGLNSPLHF. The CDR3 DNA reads TGTGCCAGCACTCACAGGGGGCTTAATTCACCCCTCCACTTT.

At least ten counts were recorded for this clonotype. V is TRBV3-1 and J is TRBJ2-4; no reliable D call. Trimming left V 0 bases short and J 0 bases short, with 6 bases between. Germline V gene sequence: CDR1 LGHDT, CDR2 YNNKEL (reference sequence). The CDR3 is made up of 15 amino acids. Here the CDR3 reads CASSQERIAKNIQYF. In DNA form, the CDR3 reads TGTGCCAGCAGCCAAGAAAGGATAGCCAAAAACATTCAGTACTTC.

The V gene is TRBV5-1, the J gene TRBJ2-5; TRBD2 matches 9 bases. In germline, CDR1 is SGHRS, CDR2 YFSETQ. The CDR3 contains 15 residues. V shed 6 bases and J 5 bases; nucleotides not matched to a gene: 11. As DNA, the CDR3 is TGCGCCAGCACACCACGAGCGGGGGGCCTGGAGACCCAGTACTTC. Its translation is CASTPRAGGLETQYF. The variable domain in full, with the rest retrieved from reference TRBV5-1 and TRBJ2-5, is KAGVTQTPRYLIKTRGQQVTLSCSPISGHRSVSWYQQTPGQGLQFLFEYFSETQRNKGNFPGRFSGRQFSNSRSEMNVSTLELGDSALYLCASTPRAGGLETQYFGPGTRLLVL.

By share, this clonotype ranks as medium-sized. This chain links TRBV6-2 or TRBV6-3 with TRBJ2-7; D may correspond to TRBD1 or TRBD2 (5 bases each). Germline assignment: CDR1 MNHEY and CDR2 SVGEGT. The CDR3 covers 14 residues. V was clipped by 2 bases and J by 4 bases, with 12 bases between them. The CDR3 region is CASSYGGTAYEQYF. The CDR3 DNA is TGTGCCAGCAGTTACGGTGGGACCGCGTACGAGCAGTACTTC.

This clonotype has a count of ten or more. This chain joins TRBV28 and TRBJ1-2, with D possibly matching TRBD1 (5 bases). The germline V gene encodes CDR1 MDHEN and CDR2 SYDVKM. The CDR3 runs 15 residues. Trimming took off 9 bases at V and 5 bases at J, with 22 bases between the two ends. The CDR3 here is CASGQGAPGAYGYTF. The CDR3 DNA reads TGTGCCAGTGGGCAGGGAGCCCCCGGTGCATATGGCTACACCTTC.